A selection of T cell receptor beta chains follows, all from one sample in a study of shared clonotypes between healthy human individuals. The repertoire was sequenced with immunoSEQ multiplex PCR; TCRdb's copy has only in-frame clones and lacks some. The top ten clones hold 1.5% to 2% of a sample with hundreds of thousands of clones, around 72% of them seen once. The specimen was memory CD4+ T cells sorted from blood. These receptors came from a woman in her 30s in good health. Both conserved end residues are trimmed from each CDR3.

V gene: TRBV28
J gene: TRBJ1-2
CDR3 protein: ASSPPSERGYT

V gene: TRBV27
J gene: TRBJ2-7
CDR3 protein: ASSENRKSPYEQY

V gene: TRBV18
J gene: TRBJ1-1
CDR3 protein: ASSYSVRRVNTEAF

V gene: TRBV9
J gene: TRBJ2-1
CDR3 protein: ASSVLWEGFNEQF

V gene: TRBV5-1
J gene: TRBJ2-3
CDR3 protein: ASSLAPGSGSTDTQY

V gene: TRBV7-9
J gene: TRBJ2-3
CDR3 protein: ASSRTGSTDTQY

V gene: TRBV10-3
J gene: TRBJ2-5
CDR3 protein: AISEVAGARETQY

V gene: TRBV10-3
J gene: TRBJ2-1
CDR3 protein: AISGASGGLNNEQF

V gene: TRBV9
J gene: TRBJ2-1
CDR3 protein: ASSVVISGPTGQF

V gene: TRBV18
J gene: TRBJ2-3
CDR3 protein: ASSLRASGRTGTDTQY

V gene: TRBV6-5
J gene: TRBJ1-4
CDR3 protein: ASRRTGHEKLF

V gene: TRBV19
J gene: TRBJ1-5
CDR3 protein: ASTTDSNQPQH

V gene: TRBV5-1
J gene: TRBJ2-3
CDR3 protein: ASSLGTSADTQY

V gene: TRBV5-1
J gene: TRBJ2-5
CDR3 protein: ASSPYGQGGRETQY

V gene: TRBV30
J gene: TRBJ1-1
CDR3 protein: AWSQPFGGQLLTEAF

V gene: TRBV19
J gene: TRBJ2-7
CDR3 protein: ASSILAGDKQY

V gene: TRBV6-1
J gene: TRBJ1-2
CDR3 protein: ASSEGVHRGGGYT

V gene: TRBV18
J gene: TRBJ1-1
CDR3 protein: ASSPTVNTEAF

V gene: TRBV7-2
J gene: TRBJ2-2
CDR3 protein: ASSLRLANTGELF

V gene: TRBV7-2
J gene: TRBJ2-1
CDR3 protein: ASSLFPYLTSEQF

V gene: TRBV7-2
J gene: TRBJ1-5
CDR3 protein: ASSPDNPNQPQH

V gene: TRBV28
J gene: TRBJ1-1
CDR3 protein: ASSGSGQGAQNTEAF

V gene: TRBV5-1
J gene: TRBJ2-1
CDR3 protein: ASSSGTQRGDEQF

V gene: TRBV18
J gene: TRBJ2-5
CDR3 protein: ASSPQQGRETQY

V gene: TRBV28
J gene: TRBJ1-5
CDR3 protein: ASRTLFNQPQH

V gene: TRBV6-1
J gene: TRBJ2-1
CDR3 protein: ASSDFVAGSINEQF

V gene: TRBV6-1
J gene: TRBJ1-5
CDR3 protein: ASSERRVGNQPQH

V gene: TRBV9
J gene: TRBJ2-1
CDR3 protein: ASSDGDPDSDEQF

V gene: TRBV11-2
J gene: TRBJ1-1
CDR3 protein: ASSLVLTGLATEAF

V gene: TRBV18
J gene: TRBJ2-2
CDR3 protein: ASSPQPLAGKVGELF

V gene: TRBV5-4
J gene: TRBJ2-3
CDR3 protein: ASSSTFGASGSADTQY

V gene: TRBV6-1
J gene: TRBJ2-7
CDR3 protein: AIRLEGIYEQY